This T cell receptor beta chain came from a study of T cell responses to AZD1222 COVID-19 vaccine. V was cut by 0 bases and J by 6 bases, with 8 bases left in between. Germline CDR1 is LGHDT and CDR2 is YNNKEL (reference sequence). This CDR3 is 14 amino acids long. TCRdb's table, derived via immunoSEQ multiplex PCR, lists solely in-frame clones and lacks some. The sample shows around 120,000 clones, 85% to 90% of them seen only once. The rearrangement joins TRBV3-1 (or the pseudogene TRBV3-2) to TRBJ2-2, with unresolved D. The TCR sequence derives from an adult in good health. The sequencing here drew on peripheral blood, taken on day 0 of AZD1222 vaccination. The CDR3 DNA sequence: TGTGCCAGCAGCCAAGAAGTATTCTCCGGGGAGCTGTTTTTT. This encodes CASSQEVFSGELFF.